These 30 T cell receptor beta chains were all obtained from the same sample, sequenced in a study of blood T cell repertoires in COVID-19 (dated by TCRdb to 2019 to 2021). The method was the immunoSEQ multiplex PCR assay. The clones in this table, taken by TCRdb from immuneACCESS, are in-frame only. Not every clone is retained; where verified, under half of the shortfall comes from an unresolved V gene, and the cause of the rest is unknown. This sample lists 35,000 to 50,000 clones; 80% to 90% were detected once. The ten top clones hold 8.4% of the sample. The sequenced sample consisted of peripheral blood. These TCRs come from a man between 60 and 75 years old with active COVID-19.

The rearrangement joins TRBV25-1 to TRBJ1-2, with 9 positions matching TRBD1. Germline-derived CDR1 and CDR2 are MGHDK and SYGVNS. CDR3 length: 14 residues. Unmatched junction bases numbered 5, after V lost 7 bases and J lost 2 bases. CDR3 protein: CASTQGQGNYGYTF. The CDR3 coding sequence is TGTGCCAGCACCCAAGGACAGGGGAACTATGGCTACACCTTC.

V usage is TRBV6-2 or TRBV6-3 and J usage is TRBJ2-7; TRBD1 agrees at 10 bases. Unmatched junction bases numbered 16, after V lost 0 bases and J lost 2 bases. This CDR3 spans 20 amino acids. Germline CDR1 MNHEY, CDR2 SVGEGT. CDR3 region: CASSYSVGQGPPRATYEQYF. CDR3 DNA sequence: TGTGCCAGCAGTTACTCCGTGGGACAGGGGCCCCCGAGGGCGACCTACGAGCAGTACTTC.

The rearrangement joins TRBV2 to TRBJ1-2, with TRBD1 matching 11 bases. The CDR3 extends over 16 amino acids. Germline CDR1 SNHLY, CDR2 FYNNEI. The CDR3 protein is CARPKGTGGNLDGYTF. CDR3 coding DNA: TGTGCTCGCCCGAAGGGGACAGGGGGTAATTTGGATGGCTACACCTTC.

The J gene is TRBJ2-5, the V gene TRBV5-1, with D possibly matching TRBD1 (6 bases). Trimming shortened V by 2 bases and J by 2 bases, and 10 bases separated the two germline ends. Germline V gene lookup returns CDR1 SGHRS and CDR2 YFSETQ. This CDR3 comprises 14 residues. The CDR3 reads CASSFGQPQETQYF. Written as DNA, the CDR3 is TGCGCCAGCAGCTTCGGACAGCCGCAAGAGACCCAGTACTTC.

The rearrangement links TRBV7-9 to TRBJ2-1; TRBD2 might be the D (5 bases). Germline V gives CDR1 SEHNR, CDR2 FQNEAQ (reference sequence). The CDR3 covers 12 residues. V was clipped by 2 bases and J by 9 bases, with 8 bases between them. The chain's CDR3 is CASSLSGFEQFF. DNA for the CDR3: TGTGCCAGCAGCTTATCGGGGTTTGAGCAGTTCTTC.

The chain recombines TRBV4-1 with TRBJ2-7; 8 nucleotides align to TRBD1. CDR3 length: 15 residues. Looked up from germline, CDR1 is MGHRA and CDR2 is YSYEKL. Trimming removed 4 bases from V and 0 bases from J; junction bases left unmatched: 5. In DNA, the CDR3 is TGCGCCAGCAGCCGCGGACAGGGACCCTCCTACGAGCAGTACTTC. As protein: CASSRGQGPSYEQYF.

Here the CDR3 DNA reads TGTGCCAGCAGTTTAGGTGGGCCCAATCAGCCCCAGCATTTT. This codes for CASSLGGPNQPQHF. This chain connects TRBV28 to TRBJ1-5; D is undetermined. Trimming stripped 2 bases from V and 3 bases from J, with 8 bases between. Germline assignment: CDR1 MDHEN and CDR2 SYDVKM. The CDR3 sequence is 14 residues long.

The rearrangement links TRBV11-2 to TRBJ1-5; a possible D gene is TRBD1 (5 bases). Germline values: CDR1 SGHAT, CDR2 FQNNGV. Between the trimmed V and J ends, which lost 5 bases and 2 bases, there was a span of 7 bases. CDR3 length: 13 residues. Written as DNA, the CDR3 is TGTGCCAGCAGCCAAGGGGGCAATCAGCCCCAGCATTTT. The encoded protein is CASSQGGNQPQHF.

The chain carries TRBV19 and TRBJ1-2, with D possibly being TRBD1 (5 bases). Germline CDR1 LNHDA, CDR2 SQIVND (reference sequence). V shed 9 bases and J shed 5 bases, with 25 bases lying between them. This CDR3 region has 16 residues. The CDR3 coding sequence is TGTGCCAGCCTGTCCCTCGCCGGGACTACCCATTATGGCTACACCTTC. Protein product: CASLSLAGTTHYGYTF.

This chain connects TRBV5-4 to TRBJ1-4; maybe TRBD1 (6 bases). In germline, CDR1 is SGHNT, CDR2 YYREEE (reference sequence). V shed 4 bases and J shed 2 bases, with 15 bases lying between them. The length of the CDR3 is 16 residues. Written as DNA, the CDR3 is TGTGCCAGCAGCCCTGGTGCAGGGGCTACTAATGAAAAACTGTTTTTT. Its protein is CASSPGAGATNEKLFF.

The chain couples TRBV23-1 to TRBJ1-1; 9 bases match TRBD1. TRBV23-1 is labeled an ORF, and its function is uncertain. The CDR3 has 19 residues. J was trimmed by 5 bases and V by 0 bases; bases with no gene match: 16. CDR3 sequence (DNA): TGCGCCAGCAGTCAATCGAGGTGGAGGGTCGACAGGGGGTGGACTGAAGCTTTCTTT. This sequence encodes CASSQSRWRVDRGWTEAFF.

This chain joins TRBV15 and TRBJ1-2; maybe TRBD1 (5 bases). V lost 0 bases and J 7 bases, leaving 15 bases between the germline ends. The V gene's germline CDR1 is LNHNV and CDR2 YYDKDF (reference sequence). The CDR3 is 15 amino acids. CDR3 amino acids: CATSREVPGTSGYTF. CDR3 sequence (DNA): TGTGCCACCAGCAGAGAAGTTCCGGGGACTAGTGGCTACACCTTC. Looking up the rest from reference TRBV15 and TRBJ1-2 gives the full variable domain: DAMVIQNPRYQVTQFGKPVTLSCSQTLNHNVMYWYQQKSSQAPKLLFHYYDKDFNNEADTPDNFQSRRPNTSFCFLDIRSPGLGDTAMYLCATSREVPGTSGYTFGSGTRLTVV.

The chain employs TRBV2 and TRBJ2-3; 12 bases map to TRBD2. Germline CDR1 SNHLY, CDR2 FYNNEI. The CDR3 has 16 amino acids. The V and J ends lost 4 bases and 6 bases, in that order; junction bases with no gene match: 8. Here the CDR3 reads CASSALLAGGVDTQYF. CDR3 sequence (DNA): TGTGCCAGCAGTGCCTTACTAGCGGGAGGAGTGGATACGCAGTATTTT. Supplemented by reference TRBV2 and TRBJ2-3, the full variable domain reads EPEVTQTPSHQVTQMGQEVILRCVPISNHLYFYWYRQILGQKVEFLVSFYNNEISEKSEIFDDQFSVERPDGSNFTLKIRSTKLEDSAMYFCASSALLAGGVDTQYFGPGTRLTVL.

The chain links TRBV3-1 (or the pseudogene TRBV3-2) to TRBJ2-2, with 9 nucleotides matching TRBD2. Germline CDR1 and CDR2: LGHDT and YNNKEL (reference sequence). The CDR3 is 19 amino acids. The V segment lost 3 bases and the J segment 0 bases; nucleotides outside the gene matches: 11. The CDR3 DNA follows: TGTGCCAGCAGCCACTCCGGGACTAGCTACCTGACGAACACCGGGGAGCTGTTTTTT. It is translated as CASSHSGTSYLTNTGELFF.

CDR3 sequence reads: CASSTRQGEETQYF. The CDR3 DNA is TGTGCCAGCTCAACAAGACAGGGGGAAGAGACCCAGTACTTC. The chain carries TRBV18 and TRBJ2-5, with 9 bases that match TRBD1. Germline V gene lookup returns CDR1 KGHSH and CDR2 LQKENI. The trim removed 5 bases at V and 3 bases at J, leaving 4 bases unmatched. The CDR3 totals 14 residues.

The chain has TRBV2 and TRBJ1-1; perhaps TRBD1 as D (5 bases). The V gene's germline CDR1 is SNHLY and CDR2 FYNNEI. V gave up 7 bases and J gave up 3 bases, with 12 bases separating them. The CDR3 is made up of 13 amino acids. DNA for the CDR3: TGTGCCAGCAAACAGGACGGTGACACTGAAGCTTTCTTT. This gives the protein CASKQDGDTEAFF.

This clone occurred once. The gene calls are TRBV10-3 and TRBJ2-7, with TRBD2 matching over 8 bases. Germline-derived CDR1 and CDR2 are ENHRY and SYGVKD. The CDR3 is made up of 14 amino acids. J lost 5 bases, V lost 10 bases, and 13 bases had no gene match. CDR3 bases: TGTGCCACCGCCTCGGGGGGGGGCCCTAACGAGCAGTACTTC. Translating it yields CATASGGGPNEQYF.

In this sample, this clone turned up once. The J gene is TRBJ1-6, the V gene TRBV18; D is ambiguous. Germline CDR1 KGHSH, CDR2 LQKENI. The CDR3 extends over 16 amino acids. V lost 0 bases and J 3 bases, leaving 9 bases between the germline ends. CDR3 nucleotide sequence: TGTGCCAGCTCACCACCGACGGGTAACTATAATTCACCCCTCCACTTT. Translated, it gives CASSPPTGNYNSPLHF.

The CDR3 DNA reads TGTGCCAGCTCACCAACAGGGGGCACAGATACGCAGTATTTT. Translation gives CASSPTGGTDTQYF. The chain links TRBV18 to TRBJ2-3, with 7 bases aligning to TRBD1. After removal of 2 bases from V and 1 base from J, the junction contained 0 bases not matched to a gene. This CDR3 is built from 14 residues. The germline gives CDR1 KGHSH, CDR2 LQKENI.

The V and J genes are TRBV3-1 (or the pseudogene TRBV3-2) and TRBJ2-7; 9 bases match TRBD1. V was pared by 4 bases and J by 0 bases, with 4 bases of the junction left unmatched. The CDR3 contains 15 residues. Germline V gives CDR1 LGHDT, CDR2 YNNKEL (reference sequence). The CDR3 DNA is TGTGCCAGCAGCCCCGGGACAGGGAACTCCTACGAGCAGTACTTC. Translation: CASSPGTGNSYEQYF.

Only one count was recorded for this clone. This rearrangement joins TRBV18 to TRBJ1-1, with a weak D call TRBD1 (6 bases). V was trimmed by 5 bases and J by 1 base, leaving 11 bases between them. CDR1 is KGHSH and CDR2 is LQKENI in the germline V gene. The CDR3 sequence is 14 residues long. DNA of the CDR3: TGTGCCAGCTCAGCCCAAGGGGGGAACACTGAAGCTTTCTTT. Its translation: CASSAQGGNTEAFF.

This chain connects TRBV5-1 to TRBJ2-1; no clear D gene. CDR3 length equals 17 residues. Deletions cut 1 base from V and 1 base from J, with 15 bases between. Germline loops: CDR1 SGHRS, CDR2 YFSETQ. The CDR3 DNA follows: TGCGCCAGCAGCTTGACGCGCCCGGGTAGGTCCTACAATGAGCAGTTCTTC. Protein sequence: CASSLTRPGRSYNEQFF.

This clone was detected a few times. The chain links TRBV7-9 to TRBJ2-7, with 7 nucleotides matching TRBD1. Germline CDR1 is SEHNR and CDR2 is FQNEAQ (reference sequence). J lost 6 bases, V lost 4 bases, and 6 bases had no gene match. This CDR3 comprises 13 residues. This CDR3 reads CASSSTTGREQYF. The CDR3 DNA follows: TGTGCCAGCAGCTCCACGACAGGGCGCGAGCAGTACTTC.

This chain joins TRBV7-3 and TRBJ2-3, with D perhaps TRBD2 (5 bases). The CDR3 is 14 amino acids. Germline CDR1 is SGHTA and CDR2 is FQGTGA. V dropped 2 bases and J dropped 4 bases, with 10 bases sitting between them. CDR3 loop: CASSLLLAADTQYF. The CDR3 DNA is TGTGCCAGCAGCTTACTCCTAGCCGCAGATACGCAGTATTTT.

The chain employs TRBV24-1 and TRBJ2-1; D may be TRBD1 (6 bases). CDR3 length equals 12 residues. Trimming left V 9 bases short and J 2 bases short, with 7 bases between. Germline loops: CDR1 KGHDR, CDR2 SFDVKD. In DNA form, the CDR3 reads TGTGCCACCGGGACACCCTACAATGAGCAGTTCTTC. Translation gives CATGTPYNEQFF.

The chain combines TRBV19 with TRBJ2-2; D remains unclear. The V gene lost 3 bases and the J gene lost 7 bases, with 12 bases spanning the gap. The germline gives CDR1 LNHDA, CDR2 SQIVND (reference sequence). CDR3 length: 14 amino acids. The CDR3, as DNA: TGTGCCAGTAGTATTAAGGCCGGCGGCGGGGAGCTGTTTTTT. Amino acids: CASSIKAGGGELFF. The variable domain in full, with the rest retrieved from reference TRBV19 and TRBJ2-2, is DGGITQSPKYLFRKEGQNVTLSCEQNLNHDAMYWYRQDPGQGLRLIYYSQIVNDFQKGDIAEGYSVSREKKESFPLTVTSAQKNPTAFYLCASSIKAGGGELFFGEGSRLTVL.

This chain joins TRBV7-6 and TRBJ1-3; no clear D. There are 17 residues in the CDR3. CDR1 is SGHVS, CDR2 FNYEAQ, per germline. The V end was cut by 5 bases, the J end by 2 bases, with 19 bases between. CDR3 in DNA: TGTGCCAGCAGCCCCGCCGGGAGGACGGCCACTGGAAACACCATATATTTT. Residues: CASSPAGRTATGNTIYF.

The chain combines TRBV24-1 with TRBJ1-1, with 8 bases matching TRBD1. With V trimmed by 5 bases and J by 2 bases, 6 bases remained unmatched. Germline V lookup: CDR1 KGHDR, CDR2 SFDVKD. The CDR3 loop spans 15 amino acids. The CDR3 reads CATSAGGQDNTEAFF. DNA for the CDR3: TGTGCCACCAGTGCGGGGGGACAGGACAACACTGAAGCTTTCTTT.

J is TRBJ1-4 and V is TRBV19, with unresolved D. Germline V gene sequence: CDR1 LNHDA, CDR2 SQIVND (reference sequence). V dropped 3 bases and J dropped 4 bases, with 12 bases sitting between them. The CDR3 covers 15 residues. This chain's CDR3 is CASSIVKEINEKLFF. DNA for the CDR3: TGTGCCAGTAGTATTGTAAAAGAGATTAATGAAAAACTGTTTTTT.

This chain links TRBV27 with TRBJ2-7; TRBD1 aligns across 10 bases. V dropped 10 bases and J dropped 1; count of bases not matched to a gene: 4. The CDR3 is 13 residues long. CDR1 is MNHEY, CDR2 SMNVEV, per germline (reference sequence). DNA of the CDR3: TGTGCCACCCGGGACAGGGGATCCTACGAGCAGTACTTC. Its protein is CATRDRGSYEQYF.